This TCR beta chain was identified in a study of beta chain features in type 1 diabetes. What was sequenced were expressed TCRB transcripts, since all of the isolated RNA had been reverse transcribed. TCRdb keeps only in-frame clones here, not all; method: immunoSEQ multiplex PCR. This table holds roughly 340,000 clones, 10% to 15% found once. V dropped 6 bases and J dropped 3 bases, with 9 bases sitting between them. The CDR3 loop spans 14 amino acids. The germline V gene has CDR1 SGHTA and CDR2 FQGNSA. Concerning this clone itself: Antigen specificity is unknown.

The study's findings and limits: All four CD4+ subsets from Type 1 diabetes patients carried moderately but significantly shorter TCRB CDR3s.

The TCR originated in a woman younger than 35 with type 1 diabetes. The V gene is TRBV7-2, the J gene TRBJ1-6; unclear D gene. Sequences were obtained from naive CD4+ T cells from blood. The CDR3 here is CASRTTDYNSPLHF. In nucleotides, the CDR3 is TGTGCCAGCAGAACAACAGACTATAATTCACCCCTCCACTTT.